The 7 T cell receptor beta chains below were found in one sample sequenced in a study of cytomegalovirus exposure and HLA in healthy donors. Generated by immunoSEQ multiplex PCR, the TCRdb table keeps only in-frame clones and is missing some. The sample lists about 240,000 clones; approximately 87% were seen once. The specimen sequenced was PBMCs. These receptors originate from a man aged 18 to 29 in good health and CMV-seronegative.

The chain carries TRBV7-9 and TRBJ2-3, with 8 nucleotides matching TRBD2. The V segment lost 8 bases and the J segment 3 bases; nucleotides outside the gene matches: 10. CDR3 length: 15 residues. Looked up from germline, CDR1 is SEHNR and CDR2 is FQNEAQ (reference sequence). The CDR3 nucleotides are TGTGCCAGCCTTTCCGGCGGGGGGCCGACAGATACGCAGTATTTT. It encodes CASLSGGGPTDTQYF.

CDR3 nucleotide sequence: TGTGCCAGCACCGGGACTATTCGCACAGATACGCAGTATTTT. Its protein product is CASTGTIRTDTQYF. This chain connects TRBV2 to TRBJ2-3; 7 positions agree with TRBD2. Germline V gene data show CDR1 as SNHLY and CDR2 as FYNNEI. The CDR3 spans 14 residues. Unmatched junction bases numbered 5, after V lost 7 bases and J lost 1 base.

This clone has just a few counts. The J gene is TRBJ1-5, the V gene TRBV27, with TRBD1 identical over 7 bases. The germline gives CDR1 MNHEY, CDR2 SMNVEV (reference sequence). The CDR3 is 14 amino acids. Unmatched junction bases numbered 5, after V lost 3 bases and J lost 6 bases. The chain's CDR3 is CASSFTGALQPQHF. Written as DNA, the CDR3 is TGTGCCAGCAGTTTCACAGGGGCGCTTCAGCCCCAGCATTTT.

This clone was picked up a small number of times. This chain uses TRBV5-4 with TRBJ2-5; possible D gene TRBD2, 7 bases. The CDR3 loop spans 14 amino acids. The V gene lost 2 bases and the J gene lost 3 bases, with 11 bases spanning the gap. Per the germline V gene, CDR1 is SGHNT and CDR2 is YYREEE (reference sequence). The DNA of the CDR3 is TGTGCCAGCAGCTTACGGGGGGCGGAAGAGACCCAGTACTTC. Translated: CASSLRGAEETQYF.

V is TRBV29-1 and J is TRBJ2-7, with a tentative D call TRBD2 (6 bases). The CDR3 has 12 residues. Looked up from germline, CDR1 is SQVTM and CDR2 is ANQGSEA. Trimming removed 3 bases at V and 6 bases at J, with 12 bases between. The DNA of the CDR3 is TGCAGCGTTGAGGAGGGCTCTTCCGAGCAGTACTTC. This codes for CSVEEGSSEQYF.

The count of this clone is one. One junction end disagrees with the germline gene, perhaps due to a read error. The gene calls are TRBV30 and TRBJ2-1; 11 bases are a match to TRBD2. There are 13 residues in the CDR3. Germline assignment: CDR1 GTSNPN and CDR2 SVGIG (reference sequence). This chain's CDR3 is CAWTSGLDNEQFF. As DNA, the CDR3 is TGTGCTTGGACTAGCGGGCTTGACAATGAGCAGTTCTTC.

The V and J genes are TRBV5-1 and TRBJ1-1, with D maybe TRBD1 (5 bases). The length of the CDR3 is 16 residues. With 6 bases removed from V and 4 bases from J, the gap between germline ends came to 22 bases. Germline V CDR1 and CDR2: SGHRS, YFSETQ. This CDR3 reads CASTLADVRVGTEAFF. Written as DNA, the CDR3 is TGCGCCAGCACCCTCGCGGACGTCAGGGTGGGCACTGAAGCTTTCTTT. Complete variable domain (other parts from reference TRBV5-1 and TRBJ1-1): KAGVTQTPRYLIKTRGQQVTLSCSPISGHRSVSWYQQTPGQGLQFLFEYFSETQRNKGNFPGRFSGRQFSNSRSEMNVSTLELGDSALYLCASTLADVRVGTEAFFGQGTRLTVV.